The 18 T cell receptor beta chains given below trace back to one sample, sequenced in a study of cytomegalovirus exposure and HLA in healthy donors (TCRdb year 2017). Libraries were constructed by the immunoSEQ multiplex PCR assay. For the multiplex PCR, a mixture combining 60 forward primers for TCR Vbeta segments and 13 reverse primers for TCR Jbeta segments was used. This is the immuneACCESS table as TCRdb keeps it, with only in-frame sequences that have V and J called. A part of the clones is gone; compared with another copy, unresolved V genes explain less than half, and the rest is unexplained. The sample table contains around 100,000 clones; only one count was recorded for around 80% of them. Together, the top ten hold almost 3% of the sample. Material for sequencing was PBMCs. The receptors come from a woman between 18 and 29 years old in good health and CMV-seropositive.

This chain links TRBV4-2 with TRBJ1-5, with 7 bases identical to TRBD1. After removal of 4 bases from V and 7 bases from J, the junction contained 7 bases not matched to a gene. CDR3 length: 14 residues. Germline CDR1 is LGHNA and CDR2 is YNFKEQ. The CDR3 DNA sequence: TGTGCCAGCAGCCTGACAGGGAGTGACCAGCCCCAGCATTTT. Translating gives CASSLTGSDQPQHF.

This clone is medium-sized (0.01 to 0.1%) in the sample. The chain recombines TRBV28 with TRBJ2-1; TRBD2 might be the D (6 bases). Germline loops: CDR1 MDHEN, CDR2 SYDVKM. The ends were cut back, 0 bases at V and 8 bases at J, with 17 bases in the middle. The CDR3 has 16 amino acids. In DNA, the CDR3 is TGTGCCAGCAGTTTATGGGCGGGAACCCTAGGCGATGAGCAGTTCTTC. Its protein is CASSLWAGTLGDEQFF.

The chain is built from TRBV9 and TRBJ1-4; 8 bases line up with TRBD1. The CDR3 is 15 amino acids. Germline V lookup: CDR1 SGDLS, CDR2 YYNGEE. V lost 5 bases to trimming and J lost 8 bases; unmatched junction nucleotides: 11. The CDR3 nucleotides read TGTGCCAGCAGGGAGCCGGGGACAGGCCACGAAAAACTGTTTTTT. Amino acids: CASREPGTGHEKLFF.

The chain joins TRBV7-3 to TRBJ2-2; D ambiguous. Germline CDR1 is SGHTA and CDR2 is FQGTGA. The V and J ends lost 2 bases and 2 bases respectively, with 9 bases between them. This CDR3 is 15 amino acids long. The CDR3: CASSLVSANTGELFF. The CDR3 DNA follows: TGTGCCAGCAGCTTAGTCAGCGCCAACACCGGGGAGCTGTTTTTT.

This sequence joins TRBV5-1 and TRBJ2-7, with TRBD1 identical over 7 bases. Per germline, CDR1 SGHRS and CDR2 YFSETQ. V gave up 1 base and J gave up 0 bases; unmatched junction bases: 1. The CDR3 runs 14 residues. The CDR3, as DNA: TGCGCCAGCAGCTTGCGACAGGGCTCCTACGAGCAGTACTTC. It is translated as CASSLRQGSYEQYF. Full variable domain (rest looked up from reference TRBV5-1 and TRBJ2-7): KAGVTQTPRYLIKTRGQQVTLSCSPISGHRSVSWYQQTPGQGLQFLFEYFSETQRNKGNFPGRFSGRQFSNSRSEMNVSTLELGDSALYLCASSLRQGSYEQYFGPGTRLTVT.

The chain recombines TRBV7-8 with TRBJ2-7; TRBD1 matches at 12 bases. The CDR3 totals 14 residues. The V gene's germline CDR1 is SGHVS and CDR2 FQNEAQ. The V gene end was trimmed by 5 bases and the J gene end by 7 bases; junction bases not matched to a gene: 6. The CDR3 sequence: CASSAGQGAREQYF. The CDR3 DNA reads as TGTGCCAGCAGCGCGGGACAGGGGGCGCGTGAGCAGTACTTC.

Turning to this clone: This sample also contains other DNA sequences that code for the same CDR3. The chain uses TRBV5-1 and TRBJ2-7, with no clear D. The CDR3 covers 11 residues. The germline V and J ends were trimmed by 3 bases and 4 bases, with 5 bases remaining between them. From germline, CDR1 is SGHRS and CDR2 YFSETQ. The CDR3 nucleotides are TGCGCCAGCAGCTCCTCTTACGAGCAGTACTTC. Its protein product is CASSSSYEQYF. Full variable domain (rest looked up from reference TRBV5-1 and TRBJ2-7): KAGVTQTPRYLIKTRGQQVTLSCSPISGHRSVSWYQQTPGQGLQFLFEYFSETQRNKGNFPGRFSGRQFSNSRSEMNVSTLELGDSALYLCASSSSYEQYFGPGTRLTVT.

The chain recombines TRBV11-1 with TRBJ2-5; no clear D. CDR1 and CDR2 (germline): SGHAT, FQDESV (reference sequence). The CDR3 covers 13 residues. V was shortened by 1 base and J by 5 bases, with 8 bases between the two germline ends. CDR3 sequence (DNA): TGTGCCAGCAGCTTAGACGCCGGGGAGACCCAGTACTTC. This codes for CASSLDAGETQYF.

The chain employs TRBV4-1 and TRBJ1-1; TRBD1 aligns across 10 bases. This CDR3 comprises 17 residues. Trimming took 0 bases from V and 5 from J; bases not matched to a gene: 9. Germline-derived CDR1 and CDR2 are MGHRA and YSYEKL. DNA of the CDR3: TGCGCCAGCAGCCAAGATTGGTGGACAGGGGGTCGAACTGAAGCTTTCTTT. Amino acids: CASSQDWWTGGRTEAFF.

The chain joins TRBV21-1 to TRBJ2-3; the table's TRBD2 call for D was not verified on the DNA. TRBV21-1 is a pseudogene. The CDR3 has 18 residues. The CDR3 DNA reads as TGTGCCAGCAGCAAAGGGACGGCTAGCGGGAGGGCCCCAGATACGCAGTATTTT. The encoded protein is CASSKGTASGRAPDTQYF.

V is TRBV28 and J is TRBJ2-7; D uncertain. Germline lookup yields CDR1 MDHEN and CDR2 SYDVKM. This CDR3 has 10 residues. V was cut by 5 bases and J by 4 bases, with 3 bases left in between. The CDR3 DNA is TGTGCCAGCAGTACTTACGAGCAGTACTTC. It translates to CASSTYEQYF.

This clone was seen only a few times. The chain carries TRBV19 and TRBJ1-5; 7 bases are shared with TRBD1. Germline V gene sequence: CDR1 LNHDA, CDR2 SQIVND (reference sequence). Trimming removed 4 bases from V and 1 base from J; junction bases left unmatched: 4. This CDR3 contains 15 residues. CDR3 amino acids: CASSRGQQSNQPQHF. The CDR3 DNA is TGTGCCAGTAGTAGGGGACAGCAGAGCAATCAGCCCCAGCATTTT.

This chain joins TRBV5-1 and TRBJ2-2; D may be TRBD1 (6 bases). The CDR3 length is 14 residues. The ends were cut back, 0 bases at V and 7 bases at J, with 10 bases in the middle. CDR1 is SGHRS and CDR2 is YFSETQ in the germline V gene. CDR3 amino acids: CASSLGQGSGELFF. In nucleotides, the CDR3 is TGCGCCAGCAGCTTGGGGCAGGGGAGCGGGGAGCTGTTTTTT.

This clone occurred once. J is TRBJ2-5 and V is TRBV9; 8 bases are shared with TRBD2. This CDR3 has 13 residues. The junction had 4 bases not matched to a gene; V was cut back by 4 bases and J by 5 bases. In germline, CDR1 is SGDLS, CDR2 YYNGEE. DNA of the CDR3: TGTGCCAGCAGCCCAGCGGGAGTTGAGACCCAGTACTTC. Its protein product is CASSPAGVETQYF.

This clone was found once. V usage is TRBV28 and J usage is TRBJ2-2; 7 bases match TRBD2. Germline V gene sequence: CDR1 MDHEN, CDR2 SYDVKM. The CDR3 is 15 amino acids. J was trimmed by 3 bases and V by 6 bases; bases with no gene match: 7. For the CDR3, the DNA is TGTGCCAGCAGAGGAGCGGGACGTGACACCGGGGAGCTGTTTTTT. It codes for CASRGAGRDTGELFF.

The rearrangement links TRBV5-4 to TRBJ2-3, with 7 bases lining up with TRBD2. The V and J ends lost 4 bases and 4 bases, in that order; junction bases with no gene match: 12. Germline assignment: CDR1 SGHNT and CDR2 YYREEE (reference sequence). The CDR3 is 16 amino acids. CDR3 region: CASSQESLAASDTQYF. DNA for the CDR3: TGTGCCAGCAGCCAAGAAAGTCTAGCGGCTTCAGATACGCAGTATTTT.

The rearrangement links TRBV4-2 to TRBJ2-5; 7 bases are shared with TRBD2. This CDR3 has 16 residues. V lost 0 bases to trimming and J lost 5 bases; unmatched junction nucleotides: 9. Germline V CDR1 and CDR2: LGHNA, YNFKEQ. CDR3 sequence: CASSQEASGVVETQYF. CDR3 nucleotide sequence: TGTGCCAGCAGCCAAGAGGCTAGCGGCGTTGTGGAGACCCAGTACTTC.

The chain carries TRBV6-6 and TRBJ2-3; a possible D gene is TRBD2 (6 bases). V was trimmed by 4 bases and J by 5 bases, leaving 13 bases between them. CDR1 and CDR2 from the germline V gene are MNHNY and SVGAGI (reference sequence). CDR3 length: 14 amino acids. The CDR3 nucleotides read TGTGCCAGCAGTTTGAACGGGAGAAGAGATACGCAGTATTTT. This gives the protein CASSLNGRRDTQYF.